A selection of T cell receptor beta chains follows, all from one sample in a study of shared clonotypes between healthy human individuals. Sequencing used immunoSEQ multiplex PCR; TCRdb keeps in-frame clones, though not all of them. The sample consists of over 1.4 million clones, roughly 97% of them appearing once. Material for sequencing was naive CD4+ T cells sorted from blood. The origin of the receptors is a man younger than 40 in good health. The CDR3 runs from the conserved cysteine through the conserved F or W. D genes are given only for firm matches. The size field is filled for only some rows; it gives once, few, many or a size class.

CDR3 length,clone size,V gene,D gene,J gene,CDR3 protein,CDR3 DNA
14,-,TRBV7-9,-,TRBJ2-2,CAPAGGVTTGELFF,TGTGCGCCGGCGGGCGGGGTTACCACCGGGGAGCTGTTTTTT
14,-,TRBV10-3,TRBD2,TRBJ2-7,CAISFGLAGDEQYF,TGTGCCATCAGCTTCGGACTAGCGGGAGACGAGCAGTACTTC
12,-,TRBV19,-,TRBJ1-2,CASNKPNYGYTF,TGTGCCAGTAATAAACCTAACTATGGCTACACCTTC
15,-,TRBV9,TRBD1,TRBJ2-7,CASSVGQGGFAEQYF,TGTGCCAGCAGCGTAGGACAGGGGGGGTTCGCCGAGCAGTACTTC
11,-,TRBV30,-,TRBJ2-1,CAWSGANEQFF,TGTGCCTGGAGTGGGGCGAATGAGCAGTTCTTC
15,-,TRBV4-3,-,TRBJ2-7,CASSRSTDNAYEQYF,TGCGCCAGCAGCCGATCGACTGATAACGCCTACGAGCAGTACTTC
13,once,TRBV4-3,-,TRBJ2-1,CASSHLGSDEQFF,TGCGCCAGCAGCCACCTGGGTTCCGATGAGCAGTTCTTC
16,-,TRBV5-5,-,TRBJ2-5,CASSLSPQGGPETQYF,TGTGCCAGCAGCTTGTCCCCACAGGGTGGGCCAGAGACCCAGTACTTC
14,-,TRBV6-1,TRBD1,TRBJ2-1,CASRGGQGYNEQFF,TGTGCCAGCAGGGGGGGACAGGGATACAATGAGCAGTTCTTC
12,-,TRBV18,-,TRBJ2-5,CASSPVEETQYF,TGTGCCAGCTCACCAGTCGAAGAGACCCAGTACTTC
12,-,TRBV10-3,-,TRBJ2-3,CAISVGGDTQYF,TGTGCCATCAGTGTTGGGGGAGATACGCAGTATTTT
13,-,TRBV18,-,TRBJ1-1,CASSYTRGDEAFF,TGTGCCAGCTCCTATACCCGCGGTGATGAAGCTTTCTTT
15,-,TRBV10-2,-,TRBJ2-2,CASTMDKSNTGELFF,TGCGCCAGCACCATGGACAAGTCGAACACCGGGGAGCTGTTTTTT
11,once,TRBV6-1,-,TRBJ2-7,CASSGSYEQYF,TGTGCCAGCAGTGGCTCCTACGAGCAGTACTTC
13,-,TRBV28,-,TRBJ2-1,CASSLVGYNEQFF,TGTGCCAGCAGTTTGGTCGGCTACAATGAGCAGTTCTTC
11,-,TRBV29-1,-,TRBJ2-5,CSVLEAKTQYF,TGCAGCGTTCTCGAGGCAAAGACCCAGTACTTC
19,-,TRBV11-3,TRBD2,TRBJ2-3,CASSLGLSLGTSGTDTQYF,TGTGCCAGCAGCTTAGGTCTTTCTTTGGGGACTAGCGGCACAGATACGCAGTATTTT
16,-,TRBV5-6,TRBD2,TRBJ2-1,CASEPLGSGTHNEQFF,TGTGCCAGCGAGCCCCTGGGTAGCGGGACACACAATGAGCAGTTCTTC
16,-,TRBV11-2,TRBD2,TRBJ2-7,CASSPQLGGSSYEQYF,TGTGCCAGCAGCCCCCAGTTAGGCGGGAGCTCCTACGAGCAGTACTTC
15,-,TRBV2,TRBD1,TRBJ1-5,CASSGSGGRGQPQHF,TGTGCCAGCAGTGGTTCAGGGGGCAGGGGGCAGCCCCAGCATTTT
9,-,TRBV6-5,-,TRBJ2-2,CASGWELFF,TGTGCCTCAGGCTGGGAGCTGTTTTTT
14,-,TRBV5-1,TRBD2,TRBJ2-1,CASSLASGSNEQFF,TGCGCCAGCAGCTTGGCTAGCGGGAGCAATGAGCAGTTCTTC
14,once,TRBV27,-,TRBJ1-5,CASSLGASGQPQHF,TGTGCCAGCAGTTTGGGGGCGTCCGGTCAGCCCCAGCATTTT
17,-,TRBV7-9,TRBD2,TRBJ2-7,CASSHQPLAVIPYEQYF,TGTGCCAGCAGCCACCAGCCCCTAGCGGTAATACCCTACGAGCAGTACTTC
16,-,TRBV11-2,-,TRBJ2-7,CASSILLGPTAYEQYF,TGTGCCAGCAGCATCCTCCTGGGACCGACAGCCTACGAGCAGTACTTC
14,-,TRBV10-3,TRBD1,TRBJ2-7,CAISADRNSYEQYF,TGTGCCATCAGTGCGGACAGGAACTCCTACGAGCAGTACTTC
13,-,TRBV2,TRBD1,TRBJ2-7,CASSGTGAYEQYF,TGTGCCAGCAGTGGAACAGGGGCCTACGAGCAGTACTTC
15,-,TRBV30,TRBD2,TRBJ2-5,CAWSMTSGVQETQYF,TGTGCCTGGAGTATGACTAGCGGAGTACAAGAGACCCAGTACTTC
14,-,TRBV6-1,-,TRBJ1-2,CASRAGHVNYGYTF,TGTGCCAGCAGAGCCGGACACGTGAACTATGGCTACACCTTC
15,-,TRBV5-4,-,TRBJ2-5,CAISPGDWVQGTQYF,TGTGCCATTTCCCCGGGGGATTGGGTCCAAGGGACCCAGTACTTC
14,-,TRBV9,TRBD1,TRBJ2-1,CASNGQGLLNEQFF,TGTGCCAGCAACGGACAGGGACTCCTCAATGAGCAGTTCTTC
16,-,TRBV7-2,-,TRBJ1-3,CASSSDRRYSGNTIYF,TGTGCCAGCAGCTCCGACCGGCGCTACTCTGGAAACACCATATATTTT
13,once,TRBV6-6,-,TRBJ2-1,CASSSPNSNEQFF,TGTGCCAGCAGTTCTCCGAACTCGAATGAGCAGTTCTTC